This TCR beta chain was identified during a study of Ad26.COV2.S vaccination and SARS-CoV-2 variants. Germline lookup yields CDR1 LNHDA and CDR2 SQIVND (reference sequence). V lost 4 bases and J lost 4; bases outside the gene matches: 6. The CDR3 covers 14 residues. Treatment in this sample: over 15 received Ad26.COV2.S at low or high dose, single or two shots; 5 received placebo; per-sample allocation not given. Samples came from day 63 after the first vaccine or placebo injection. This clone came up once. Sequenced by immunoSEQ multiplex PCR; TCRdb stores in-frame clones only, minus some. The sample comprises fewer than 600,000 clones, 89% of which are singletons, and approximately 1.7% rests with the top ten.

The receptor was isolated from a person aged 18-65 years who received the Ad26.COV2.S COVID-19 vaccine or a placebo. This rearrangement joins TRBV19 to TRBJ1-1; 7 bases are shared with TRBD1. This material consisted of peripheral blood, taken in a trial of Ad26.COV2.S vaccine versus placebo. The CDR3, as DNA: TGTGCCAGTAGTAGACAGGGTGAGGGCACTGAAGCTTTCTTT. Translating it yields CASSRQGEGTEAFF.